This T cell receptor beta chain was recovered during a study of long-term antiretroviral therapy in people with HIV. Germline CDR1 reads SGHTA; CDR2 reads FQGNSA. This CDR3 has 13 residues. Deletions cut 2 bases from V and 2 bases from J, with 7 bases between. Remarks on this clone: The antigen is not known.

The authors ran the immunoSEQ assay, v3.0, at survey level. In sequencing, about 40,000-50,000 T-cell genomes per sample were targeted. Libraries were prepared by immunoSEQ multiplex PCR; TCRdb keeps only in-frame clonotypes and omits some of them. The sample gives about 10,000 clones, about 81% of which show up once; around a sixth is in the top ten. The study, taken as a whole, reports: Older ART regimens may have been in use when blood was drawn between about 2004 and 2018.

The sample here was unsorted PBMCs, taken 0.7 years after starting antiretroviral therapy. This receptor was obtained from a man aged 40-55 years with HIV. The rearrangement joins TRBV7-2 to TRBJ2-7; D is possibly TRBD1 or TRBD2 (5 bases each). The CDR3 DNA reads TGTGCCAGCAGCTTACAGGGACCCTACGAGCAGTACTTC. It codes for CASSLQGPYEQYF.